This is a list of T cell receptor beta chains from one sample in a study of T cell responses to AZD1222 COVID-19 vaccine. Data came from immunoSEQ multiplex PCR; TCRdb stores just in-frame clones and leaves some out. The table has about 100,000 clones, about 90% seen once. Specimen: peripheral blood, collected on day 0 of AZD1222 vaccination. These receptor sequences come from an adult in good health. CDR3s include the opening cysteine and the closing phenylalanine or tryptophan. Each record gives: clone size, D gene, J gene, V gene, CDR3 protein, CDR3 DNA. D genes are given only for firm matches. Only some rows state a clone size, as once, few, many or a class for expanded clones.

clone size: NA; D gene: NA; J gene: TRBJ1-6; V gene: TRBV25-1; CDR3 protein: CASRVSWGSPLHF; CDR3 DNA: TGTGCCAGCAGGGTCAGTTGGGGTTCACCCCTCCACTTT
clone size: NA; D gene: NA; J gene: TRBJ2-4; V gene: TRBV28; CDR3 protein: CASTGADLAKNIQYF; CDR3 DNA: TGTGCCAGCACCGGAGCAGATCTAGCCAAAAACATTCAGTACTTC
clone size: NA; D gene: TRBD2; J gene: TRBJ2-1; V gene: TRBV3-1/TRBV3-2; CDR3 protein: CASSQVASGRQFF; CDR3 DNA: TGTGCCAGCAGCCAAGTCGCTAGCGGGAGGCAGTTCTTC
clone size: NA; D gene: NA; J gene: TRBJ1-6; V gene: TRBV19; CDR3 protein: CASTMTATDRAPLHF; CDR3 DNA: TGTGCCAGTACCATGACCGCGACCGATCGGGCACCCCTCCACTTT
clone size: NA; D gene: NA; J gene: TRBJ2-2; V gene: TRBV4-2; CDR3 protein: CASSPGHGANTGELFF; CDR3 DNA: TGTGCCAGCAGCCCGGGGCACGGGGCGAACACCGGGGAGCTGTTTTTT
clone size: NA; D gene: TRBD1; J gene: TRBJ2-7; V gene: TRBV29-1; CDR3 protein: CSVRQGTYEQYF; CDR3 DNA: TGCAGCGTTCGACAGGGAACCTACGAGCAGTACTTC
clone size: NA; D gene: NA; J gene: TRBJ2-7; V gene: TRBV18; CDR3 protein: CASSPRRDEQYF; CDR3 DNA: TGTGCCAGCTCACCTAGAAGAGACGAGCAGTACTTC
clone size: NA; D gene: NA; J gene: TRBJ2-6; V gene: TRBV5-1; CDR3 protein: CASNPLRQGKANVLTF; CDR3 DNA: TGCGCCAGCAACCCCCTCCGGCAGGGAAAAGCCAACGTCCTGACTTTC
clone size: NA; D gene: NA; J gene: TRBJ1-6; V gene: TRBV27; CDR3 protein: CASSFNPGLNSPLHF; CDR3 DNA: TGTGCCAGCAGTTTTAATCCAGGGTTAAATTCACCCCTCCACTTT
clone size: NA; D gene: NA; J gene: TRBJ2-7; V gene: TRBV11-2; CDR3 protein: CASSLQGRAYEQYF; CDR3 DNA: TGTGCCAGCAGCTTACAGGGTCGCGCCTACGAGCAGTACTTC
clone size: few; D gene: NA; J gene: TRBJ2-7; V gene: TRBV6-1; CDR3 protein: CASSALRHGGSYEQYF; CDR3 DNA: TGTGCCAGCAGTGCTCTCCGGCATGGGGGGAGCTACGAGCAGTACTTC
clone size: NA; D gene: TRBD2; J gene: TRBJ2-5; V gene: TRBV5-1; CDR3 protein: CASSSGRASGTYQETQYF; CDR3 DNA: TGCGCCAGCAGCTCTGGGAGGGCTAGCGGGACGTACCAAGAGACCCAGTACTTC
clone size: NA; D gene: NA; J gene: TRBJ1-5; V gene: TRBV5-4; CDR3 protein: CASSPDPNSNQPQHF; CDR3 DNA: TGTGCCAGCAGCCCGGACCCTAATAGCAATCAGCCCCAGCATTTT